The present T cell receptor beta chain was sequenced within a study of cytomegalovirus exposure and HLA in healthy donors. Study results and caveats: A few of the chains that were CMV-associated were confirmed in vitro to be specific for CMV antigens.

Here immunoSEQ multiplex PCR was the method, and the copy in TCRdb shows in-frame clones only, minus some. The data contain under 200,000 clones, around 80% of them singletons. Points on this clone: The antigen remains undetermined.

The CDR3 sequence is 12 residues long. Germline V gene sequence: CDR1 GTSNPN, CDR2 SVGIG (reference sequence). Unmatched junction bases numbered 6, after V lost 3 bases and J lost 8 bases. Sequencing was performed on PBMCs. The TCR originated in a woman aged 30 to 39 in good health and CMV-seronegative. The chain couples TRBV30 to TRBJ2-7; 8 bases map to TRBD1. The CDR3 is CAWRGTGWQQYF. In DNA, the CDR3 is TGTGCCTGGAGGGGGACAGGTTGGCAGCAGTACTTC. Using reference TRBV30 and TRBJ2-7 for the parts outside the CDR3, the full variable domain is SQTIHQWPATLVQPVGSPLSLECTVEGTSNPNLYWYRQAAGRGLQLLFYSVGIGQISSEVPQNLSASRPQDRQFILSSKKLLLSDSGFYLCAWRGTGWQQYFGPGTRLTVT.